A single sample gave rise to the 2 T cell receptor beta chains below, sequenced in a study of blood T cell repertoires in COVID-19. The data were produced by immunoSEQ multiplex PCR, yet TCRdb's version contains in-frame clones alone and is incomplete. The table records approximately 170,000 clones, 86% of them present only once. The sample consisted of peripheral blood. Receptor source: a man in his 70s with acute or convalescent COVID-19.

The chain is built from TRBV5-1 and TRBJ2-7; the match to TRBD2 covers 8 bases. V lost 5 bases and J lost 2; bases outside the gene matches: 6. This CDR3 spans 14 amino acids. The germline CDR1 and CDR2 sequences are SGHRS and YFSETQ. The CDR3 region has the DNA TGCGCCAGCAGTAATTCAGCGGGAGCCTACGAGCAGTACTTC. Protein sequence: CASSNSAGAYEQYF.

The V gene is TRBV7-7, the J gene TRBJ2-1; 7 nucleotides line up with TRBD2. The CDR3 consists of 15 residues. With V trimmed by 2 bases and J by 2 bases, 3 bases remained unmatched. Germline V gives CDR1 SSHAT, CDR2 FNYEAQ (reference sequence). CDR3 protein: CASSLQRGAYNEQFF. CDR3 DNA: TGTGCCAGCAGCTTACAACGGGGGGCCTACAATGAGCAGTTCTTC.